This T cell receptor (beta chain) originates from a study of identical twins. Trimming left V 0 bases short and J 5 bases short, with 13 bases between. From germline, CDR1 is SGHVS and CDR2 FQNEAQ. This CDR3 is built from 16 residues. Template switching created a universal primer site, and the cDNA included unique molecular identifiers. Each CDR3 protein is one row after TCRdb ran MiXCR on the 5' RACE reads. The profile shows 200,000 to 300,000 distinct CDR3 sequences, approximately 10% of them singletons. This clonotype was picked up many times. Its antigen is unknown. Notes on the study in general: The abundant beta clonotypes from cord blood had fewer insertions, and memory repertoires had none of this.

The receptor was isolated from a man aged 45 to 65 in good health. The specimen sequenced was memory T cells sorted from blood. The chain couples TRBV7-8 to TRBJ2-2, with a possible D match to TRBD1 (6 bases). The CDR3 nucleotides read TGTGCCAGCAGCTTAGCCTCCGGGACAACTACCGGGGAGCTGTTTTTT. This sequence encodes CASSLASGTTTGELFF.